These 31 T cell receptor beta chains originate from one sample sequenced in a study of T-cell memory formation after mild COVID-19. TCRdb re-analysed the 5' RACE reads in MiXCR, keeping a single row per CDR3 protein. Of 300,000 to 400,000 distinct CDR3 sequences in the sample, about an eighth were seen once. Sequencing used PBMCs or a T cell subset sorted from them (not recorded which). The receptor source for this set is a man between 18 and 29 years old who had mild COVID-19 (a few samples of this study predate the infection). Cell type and time point are not known.

This clonotype has more than one count but fewer than ten. The chain joins TRBV27 to TRBJ2-3, with D uncertain. Germline V gene lookup returns CDR1 MNHEY and CDR2 SMNVEV (reference sequence). CDR3 length equals 14 residues. The V end lost 9 bases, the J end lost 2 bases, and 15 bases lay between the germline ends. CDR3 DNA: TGTGCCAGTCAGCGAGGTCAGATCACAGATACGCAGTATTTT. It codes for CASQRGQITDTQYF.

This clonotype was seen many times. The chain employs TRBV7-9 and TRBJ1-2, with a tentative D call TRBD1 (5 bases). The germline V and J ends were trimmed by 1 base and 6 bases, with 15 bases remaining between them. From germline, CDR1 is SEHNR and CDR2 FQNEAQ (reference sequence). This CDR3 comprises 15 residues. The CDR3 loop reads CASSLGGGTDNGYTF. The CDR3 bases are TGTGCCAGCAGCTTAGGGGGCGGAACAGACAATGGCTACACCTTC. The variable domain in full, completed from reference TRBV7-9 and TRBJ1-2, reads DTGVSQNPRHKITKRGQNVTFRCDPISEHNRLYWYRQTLGQGPEFLTYFQNEAQLEKSRLLSDRFSAERPKGSFSTLEIQRTEQGDSAMYLCASSLGGGTDNGYTFGSGTRLTVV.

In this sample, this clonotype turned up a few times. The genes are TRBV12-3 or TRBV12-4 and TRBJ1-1; 10 positions agree with TRBD1. With V trimmed by 6 bases and J by 9 bases, 7 bases remained unmatched. The CDR3 consists of 13 residues. The CDR3: CASSPRQGAQAFF. The CDR3, as DNA: TGTGCCAGCAGCCCCAGACAGGGGGCGCAAGCTTTCTTT.

The genes are TRBV12-3 or TRBV12-4 and TRBJ1-5; D is ambiguous. The V gene lost 3 bases and the J gene lost 4 bases, with 7 bases spanning the gap. The CDR3 sequence is 13 residues long. The CDR3 DNA reads TGTGCCAGCAGTTTCGACACAAATCAGCCCCAGCATTTT. Its translation: CASSFDTNQPQHF.

This clonotype was detected many times. The chain joins TRBV7-2 to TRBJ2-1; TRBD1 might be the D (6 bases). Trimming shortened V by 4 bases and J by 14 bases, and 15 bases separated the two germline ends. The CDR3 loop spans 12 amino acids. Per the germline V gene, CDR1 is SGHTA and CDR2 is FQGNSA. CDR3 sequence (DNA): TGTGCCAGCAGCTCCAGGACAGCTTCTAAGTTCTTC. Translation gives CASSSRTASKFF.

In this sample, this clonotype turned up a few times. The V and J genes are TRBV11-2 and TRBJ1-1; D is unclear. Between the trimmed V and J ends, which lost 4 bases and 10 bases, there was a span of 10 bases. CDR3 size: 11 residues. Germline CDR1 and CDR2: SGHAT and FQNNGV. The CDR3, as DNA: TGTGCCAGCAGCTCGCTCAGGTCAGCTTTCTTT. Translated: CASSSLRSAFF.

For this clonotype: With a much larger clone just one base away, this may be a read error. The genes are TRBV7-9 and TRBJ2-3, with D possibly matching TRBD1 (6 bases). The CDR3 is 14 amino acids. V shed 4 bases and J shed 0 bases, with 8 bases lying between them. Germline-derived CDR1 and CDR2 are SEHNR and FQNEAQ (reference sequence). This CDR3 reads CASSSGDSTDTQYF. DNA for the CDR3: TGTGCCAGCAGCTCAGGGGATAGCACAGATACGCAGTATTTT.

This clonotype was seen a few times. This chain connects TRBV27 to TRBJ2-3, with D possibly being TRBD2 (6 bases). CDR1 MNHEY and CDR2 SMNVEV come from the germline V gene (reference sequence). V lost 6 bases, J lost 10 bases, and 20 bases lay in between. There are 14 residues in the CDR3. CDR3 nucleotides: TGTGCCAGCAGCCCCGGACTAAGTAGGTCAGCGCAGTATTTT. Translating gives CASSPGLSRSAQYF.

As DNA, the CDR3 is TGTGCCAGCAGTTTCCGGGGCAGGGGGGATGAAGCTTTCTTT. Translation: CASSFRGRGDEAFF. The chain recombines TRBV12-3 or TRBV12-4 with TRBJ1-1; 7 nucleotides line up with TRBD1. With 3 bases clipped from V and 7 bases from J, the junction kept 8 bases outside the gene matches. The CDR3 is made up of 14 amino acids.

This clonotype came up many times. The chain uses TRBV7-8 and TRBJ2-5; D may correspond to TRBD1 or TRBD2 (5 bases each). The germline gives CDR1 SGHVS, CDR2 FQNEAQ. The CDR3 runs 15 residues. The V gene lost 1 base and the J gene lost 5 bases, with 14 bases spanning the gap. CDR3 amino acids: CASSLVTGQRETQYF. DNA of the CDR3: TGTGCCAGCAGCTTAGTAACAGGCCAGCGGGAGACCCAGTACTTC.

The rearrangement joins TRBV7-9 to TRBJ2-7; 9 bases map to TRBD2. Germline assignment: CDR1 SEHNR and CDR2 FQNEAQ (reference sequence). The CDR3 extends over 14 amino acids. Trimming removed 5 bases from V and 7 bases from J; junction bases left unmatched: 9. In nucleotides, the CDR3 is TGTGCCAGCAGCCTGGCGGGGCTAGCGGGGGAGCAGTACTTC. This encodes CASSLAGLAGEQYF.

This clonotype was recorded many times. This chain joins TRBV7-2 and TRBJ1-5; D ambiguous. Germline assignment: CDR1 SGHTA and CDR2 FQGNSA. The CDR3 contains 13 residues. The V and J ends lost 5 bases and 6 bases respectively, with 11 bases between them. This chain's CDR3 is CASSLHVGQPQHF. The DNA for the CDR3 is TGTGCCAGCAGCCTCCATGTGGGTCAGCCCCAGCATTTT.

This clonotype was found many times. This chain uses TRBV20-1 with TRBJ2-1; 7 bases match TRBD2. Germline V gene sequence: CDR1 DFQATT, CDR2 SNEGSKA (reference sequence). This CDR3 comprises 15 residues. With V trimmed by 3 bases and J by 0 bases, 5 bases remained unmatched. The CDR3 here is CSARPLAVSYNEQFF. The DNA for the CDR3 is TGCAGTGCTAGGCCCCTAGCGGTCTCCTACAATGAGCAGTTCTTC.

This clonotype turned up a few times. V is TRBV18 and J is TRBJ2-7; 12 bases are a match to TRBD2. The CDR3 length is 17 residues. V lost 3 bases, J lost 5 bases, and 11 bases stayed unmatched. Germline-derived CDR1 and CDR2 are KGHSH and LQKENI. The CDR3 bases are TGTGCCAGCTCACCCGGCCTAGCGGGGGGGCCGTGGGACGAGCAGTACTTC. Residues: CASSPGLAGGPWDEQYF.

This clonotype was found a few times. CDR3 sequence (DNA): TGTGCCAGCAGCTCCGACAGGTCAAGGACCCAGTACTTC. Translated: CASSSDRSRTQYF. J is TRBJ2-5 and V is TRBV7-2, with TRBD1 as a possible D gene (6 bases). This CDR3 comprises 13 residues. Trimming removed 4 bases at V and 7 bases at J, with 13 bases between. The germline V gene encodes CDR1 SGHTA and CDR2 FQGNSA.

The genes are TRBV10-3 and TRBJ2-2; TRBD2 agrees at 8 bases. CDR1 is ENHRY, CDR2 SYGVKD, per germline. Losses at the gene ends were 6 bases for V and 5 bases for J; bases not matched to a gene: 11. The CDR3 is made up of 16 amino acids. CDR3 protein: CAISRAGAGGTGELFF. As DNA, the CDR3 is TGTGCCATCAGCAGAGCGGGGGCAGGAGGGACCGGGGAGCTGTTTTTT.

This clonotype was picked up a small number of times. The chain employs TRBV7-9 and TRBJ2-1, with D hard to call. CDR3 length: 13 amino acids. V was trimmed by 8 bases and J by 3 bases, leaving 11 bases between them. Looked up from germline, CDR1 is SEHNR and CDR2 is FQNEAQ (reference sequence). The DNA of the CDR3 is TGTGCCAGCTGGCGGTTTGACTACAATGAGCAGTTCTTC. This encodes CASWRFDYNEQFF.

This clonotype came up a few times. This chain joins TRBV27 and TRBJ2-3, with no clear D. This CDR3 is 12 amino acids long. The germline V gene encodes CDR1 MNHEY and CDR2 SMNVEV (reference sequence). V lost 11 bases, J lost 2 bases, and 11 bases lay in between. CDR3 protein: CARKRDTDTQYF. In DNA form, the CDR3 reads TGTGCCCGAAAGCGAGACACAGATACGCAGTATTTT.

The CDR3 bases are TGCAGTGCTAGAGATAGGGAGACAGGAGTAATCACCGGGGAGCTGTTTTTT. Residues: CSARDRETGVITGELFF. This chain connects TRBV20-1 to TRBJ2-2, with a weak D call TRBD1 (6 bases). The CDR3 consists of 17 residues. Germline CDR1 DFQATT, CDR2 SNEGSKA (reference sequence). Trimming removed 0 bases at V and 4 bases at J, with 18 bases between.

In this sample, this clonotype turned up a few times. J is TRBJ2-2 and V is TRBV4-1, with 11 bases aligning to TRBD1. The CDR3 length is 17 residues. Germline V gene lookup returns CDR1 MGHRA and CDR2 YSYEKL. The ends lost 4 bases at V and 2 bases at J; junction bases unmatched: 6. As DNA, the CDR3 is TGCGCCAGCAGCCGGACAGGGGGCGCGGGAAACACCGGGGAGCTGTTTTTT. It yields the protein CASSRTGGAGNTGELFF.

This chain links TRBV11-2 with TRBJ1-4, with TRBD1 matching 9 bases. Germline CDR1 SGHAT, CDR2 FQNNGV. This CDR3 region has 15 residues. The trim removed 6 bases at V and 10 bases at J, leaving 12 bases unmatched. The CDR3 region is CASRSPGQGSGKLFF. Written as DNA, the CDR3 is TGTGCCAGCAGATCACCGGGACAGGGTAGCGGAAAACTGTTTTTT.

The V gene is TRBV18, the J gene TRBJ1-1, with no clear D. CDR3 length: 13 amino acids. V was clipped by 4 bases and J by 4 bases, with 10 bases between them. Germline CDR1 KGHSH, CDR2 LQKENI. CDR3 DNA sequence: TGTGCCAGCTCACGATCAGGCAGCACTGAAGCTTTCTTT. It codes for CASSRSGSTEAFF.

This chain joins TRBV6-6 and TRBJ2-7; 10 bases are shared with TRBD1. V lost 2 bases to trimming and J lost 2 bases; unmatched junction nucleotides: 6. CDR1 is MNHNY and CDR2 is SVGAGI in the germline V gene (reference sequence). The CDR3 consists of 16 residues. The CDR3 nucleotides are TGTGCCAGCAGTTACAGACAGGGGGCCTCGACCTACGAGCAGTACGTC. This encodes CASSYRQGASTYEQYV.

In this sample, this clonotype turned up a few times. CDR3 protein: CASSPSGGEYEQYF. The CDR3 DNA follows: TGCGCCAGCAGCCCGAGCGGGGGGGAGTACGAGCAGTACTTC. The chain links TRBV4-3 to TRBJ2-7; 10 bases line up with TRBD2. V was clipped by 4 bases and J by 4 bases; unmatched bases: 4. Germline loops: CDR1 LGHNA, CDR2 YSLEER. The CDR3 contains 14 residues.

This chain's CDR3 is CASSLVGGETEAFF. In DNA form, the CDR3 reads TGCGCCAGCAGCTTGGTAGGGGGCGAAACTGAAGCTTTCTTT. The genes are TRBV5-1 and TRBJ1-1, with TRBD1 matching 7 bases. Unmatched junction bases numbered 4, after V lost 0 bases and J lost 5 bases. The CDR3 is 14 residues long. Germline assignment: CDR1 SGHRS and CDR2 YFSETQ.

This clonotype was picked up a small number of times. The chain is built from TRBV7-9 and TRBJ2-7, with a tentative D call TRBD2 (6 bases). The ends were cut back, 7 bases at V and 3 bases at J, with 13 bases in the middle. This CDR3 is 13 amino acids long. Germline-derived CDR1 and CDR2 are SEHNR and FQNEAQ (reference sequence). In DNA, the CDR3 is TGTGCCAGCACCCTTTCCGGGGGCTACGAGCAGTACTTC. Its translation: CASTLSGGYEQYF.

Many counts were recorded for this clonotype. The chain employs TRBV12-3 or TRBV12-4 and TRBJ2-3; D uncertain. The CDR3 loop spans 12 amino acids. V lost 6 bases and J 2 bases, leaving 6 bases between the germline ends. The CDR3 nucleotides read TGTGCCAGCAGGCTTTACACAGATACGCAGTATTTT. Its translation: CASRLYTDTQYF.

V gene TRBV4-2 combines with J gene TRBJ2-3; 16 bases fit TRBD2. There are 18 residues in the CDR3. The J segment lost 2 bases and the V segment lost 1 base, leaving 3 bases of the junction unmatched. Looked up from germline, CDR1 is LGHNA and CDR2 is YNFKEQ. Here the CDR3 DNA reads TGTGCCAGCAGCCAAGCGGGACTAGCGGGGGGGCCCACAGATACGCAGTATTTT. Translation: CASSQAGLAGGPTDTQYF.

This chain joins TRBV27 and TRBJ2-6; 10 positions match TRBD1. Germline CDR1 is MNHEY and CDR2 is SMNVEV (reference sequence). The V gene end was trimmed by 7 bases and the J gene end by 3 bases; junction bases not matched to a gene: 6. The CDR3 has 16 amino acids. The CDR3 sequence: CASKKGQGRGANVLTF. The CDR3 bases are TGTGCCAGCAAAAAGGGACAGGGGCGTGGGGCCAACGTCCTGACTTTC.

The V call is TRBV19, the J call TRBJ1-1, with D tentatively TRBD1 (5 bases). Trimming removed 7 bases at V and 11 bases at J, with 29 bases between. The germline V gene encodes CDR1 LNHDA and CDR2 SQIVND (reference sequence). The CDR3 is made up of 16 amino acids. The DNA for the CDR3 is TGTGCCAGTACCTCCGCAGGAGGCCCCAAAAATGAGGGGGCTTTCTTT. It encodes CASTSAGGPKNEGAFF.

Comment on this clonotype: A single base separates this from a much larger clone, so it may be a read error. The chain recombines TRBV10-3 with TRBJ1-6, with D possibly TRBD1 on 5 matching bases. Germline V lookup: CDR1 ENHRY, CDR2 SYGVKD. The CDR3 contains 14 residues. CDR3: CAISQGNYNSPLNF. In DNA form, the CDR3 reads TGTGCCATCAGCCAGGGTAACTACAATTCACCCCTCAACTTT.